The clone carrying this TCR beta chain was counted between two and nine times. What it binds is unknown. The data derive from a study of cytomegalovirus exposure and HLA in healthy donors. Study-level results: The authors listed approximately 160 TCR beta chains as cytomegalovirus-associated.

PCR amplification relied on 60 Vbeta primers (plus 13 Jbeta primers). Profiled with immunoSEQ multiplex PCR; TCRdb holds only in-frame clones, not every one. The sample consists of approximately 190,000 clones, 80% to 85% of them appearing once. CDR1 and CDR2 (germline): MNHNY, SVGAGI (reference sequence). Trimming took off 0 bases at V and 5 bases at J, with 13 bases between the two ends. The length of the CDR3 is 15 residues. The sample taken for sequencing was PBMCs. The clonotype originates from a woman between 18 and 29 years old in good health and CMV-seronegative. The chain uses TRBV6-6 and TRBJ1-2, with D hard to call. The CDR3 nucleotides read TGTGCCAGCAGTTACTCTTCGGGAGGGTCTTATGGCTACACCTTC. Its protein is CASSYSSGGSYGYTF.